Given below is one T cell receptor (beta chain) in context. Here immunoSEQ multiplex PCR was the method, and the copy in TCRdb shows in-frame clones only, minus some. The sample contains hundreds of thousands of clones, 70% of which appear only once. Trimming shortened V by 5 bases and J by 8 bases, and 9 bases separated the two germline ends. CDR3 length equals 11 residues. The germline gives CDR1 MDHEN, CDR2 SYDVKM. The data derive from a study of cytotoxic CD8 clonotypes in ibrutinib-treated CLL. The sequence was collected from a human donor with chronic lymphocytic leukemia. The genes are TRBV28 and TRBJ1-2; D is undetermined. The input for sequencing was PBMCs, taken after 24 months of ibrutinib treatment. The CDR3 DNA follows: TGTGCCAGCAGTCCGAAGCGCGGCTACACCTTC. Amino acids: CASSPKRGYTF.